This T cell receptor (beta chain) was captured in a study of vaccination effects on CD4 cells after COVID-19 (dated by TCRdb to 2022 to 2024). Turning to the overall study: Post-vaccine samples across the study were collected a median of 72 days after the second dose, with a range of 14 to 241. A total of 10 COVID-19 convalescent patients and a handful of SARS-CoV-2-naive healthy vaccine recipients were included in the full study. In both COVID-19 convalescent patients and infection-naive vaccine recipients, the study compared SARS-CoV-2 spike-specific CD4+ TCR repertoires from before mRNA vaccination with those from after it. Cultures from other donors in the study were sequenced with the Oncomine TCR Beta short-read assay on an Illumina iSeq 100. Study-wide conclusions, independent of this receptor: Limitations of the study were the small number of convalescent patients and the absence of early post-infection timepoints. In healthy vaccine recipients, vaccine-induced clones were almost all SARS-CoV-2 mono-reactive, with only 1 of 255 being cross-reactive with common cold coronaviruses. Marked clonal contraction was observed in both infection-induced and vaccine-induced clones at late post-vaccination timepoints, consistent with waning T cell responses.

The method was the immunoSEQ multiplex PCR assay. DNA from the CD4+ T cells that had been cultured and isolated underwent TCR beta CDR3 sequencing. For the original study's pipeline: Non-productive TCR sequences were discarded, and reads were trimmed to the CDR3 region, with only CDR3s of 7 or more amino acids retained. Antigen-specific clonotypes were identified using the MANAFEST web app by comparison of expansion in peptide wells against reference cultures. To be called positive, a clone needed expansion at FDR<0.05 compared with the reference and with all other wells, an odds ratio greater than 5, and a frequency greater than 0.1% in two replicate wells. Cross-reactive clonotypes were defined as significantly expanded in SARS-CoV-2 spike wells and in at least one common cold coronavirus spike condition. CDR3 similarity was assessed by Levenshtein distance with the stringdist R package, and unrooted trees were built with ape in R 3.6.1. TCRdb carries this immuneACCESS record with in-frame sequences only. Its versions omit some clonotypes, under half of them owing to an unresolved V gene in the studies checked, with the rest unexplained. V, J and clone size are taken as reported in that table, and D and trimming were inferred from the DNA itself. The sample table records tens of thousands of clones; almost 80% of these occur just once. About 6.5% of the sample goes to the ten largest clones.

Comments on this clone: Its target antigen remains unknown. Within one base of it there is no much larger clone, and no base qualities were kept.

In the ViraFEST assay, PBMC were stimulated with viral peptide pools, and antigen-specific CD4+ T cell clonotypes were then identified by expansion using TCR sequencing. After around eleven days of culture, CD4+ T cells were isolated with the EasySep CD4+ T cell isolation kit. Participants received two doses of either the BNT162b2 or the mRNA-1273 mRNA SARS-CoV-2 vaccine. None of the healthy vaccine recipients had a prior SARS-CoV-2 infection, which was confirmed by nucleocapsid antibody tests that came back negative both before and after vaccination. Each well held two million PBMC cultured in IMDM containing roughly 4.9% human AB serum, 9 to 10 IU/ml IL-2 and gentamicin, along with 8 to 10 ug/ml peptides. On days 3 and 7, half of the culture medium was replaced with fresh IL-2-containing medium. Each peptide stimulation condition was cultured in triplicate wells unless otherwise noted. PBMC were separated from whole blood using Ficoll-Paque Plus gradient centrifugation and were then either cryopreserved at -140C or used fresh. The overlapping peptide pools covered the spike proteins of SARS-CoV-2 and of the common cold coronaviruses HCoV-NL63, HCoV-OC43 and HCoV-229E. The QIAamp micro DNA kit was used to extract genomic DNA from the cultured CD4+ T cells.

The receptor was derived from a human donor who received a COVID-19 vaccine. Some clones in this sample may be carry-over from other donors' samples. Material: CD4+ T cells from PBMCs cultured with SARS-CoV-2 spike peptides, obtained after COVID-19 vaccination. The label giving this sample's cell subset or site can be read as: SARS-CoV-2 spike overlapping peptide pool stimulation.

This receptor has the CDR3 CASSQNTEAFF. In nucleotides, the sequence is TGCGCCAGCAGCCAGAACACTGAAGCTTTCTTT. The sequence links TRBV4-1 to TRBJ1-1, with no reliable assignment of the D segment. CDR1 is given as MGHRA and CDR2 as YSYEKL, both from the germline V gene. The V end loses 3 bases and the J end loses 1 base, and a stretch of 0 bases separates them. The CDR3 goes from the cysteine to the phenylalanine over 11 residues. Kept here is only the CDR3 DNA, which spans 33 bases and is read in frame from base 1.